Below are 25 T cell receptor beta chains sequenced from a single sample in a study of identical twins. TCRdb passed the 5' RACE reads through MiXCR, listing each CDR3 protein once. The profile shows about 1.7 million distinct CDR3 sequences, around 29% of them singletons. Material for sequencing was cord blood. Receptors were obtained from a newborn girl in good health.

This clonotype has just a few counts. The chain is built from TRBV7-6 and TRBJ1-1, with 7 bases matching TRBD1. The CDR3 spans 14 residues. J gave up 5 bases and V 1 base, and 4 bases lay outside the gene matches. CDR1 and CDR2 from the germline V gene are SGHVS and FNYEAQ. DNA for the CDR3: TGTGCCAGCAGCTTAGACAGGGGAGCAACTGAAGCTTTCTTT. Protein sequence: CASSLDRGATEAFF.

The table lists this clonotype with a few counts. The CDR3 DNA is TGTGCCAGCAGTGATGGGTTTTATCAGCCCCAGCATTTT. Its protein product is CASSDGFYQPQHF. This chain uses TRBV6-1 with TRBJ1-5; D ambiguous. Germline loops: CDR1 MNHNS, CDR2 SASEGT. This CDR3 comprises 13 residues. With 3 bases removed from V and 5 bases from J, the gap between germline ends came to 8 bases.

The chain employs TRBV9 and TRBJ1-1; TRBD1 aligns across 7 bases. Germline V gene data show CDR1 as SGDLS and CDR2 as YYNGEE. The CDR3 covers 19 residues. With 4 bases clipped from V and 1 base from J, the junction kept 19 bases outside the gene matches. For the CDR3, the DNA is TGTGCCAGCAGCCGACTAAGTACCTTCTACAGGGGCCAGAACACTGAAGCTTTCTTT. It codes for CASSRLSTFYRGQNTEAFF.

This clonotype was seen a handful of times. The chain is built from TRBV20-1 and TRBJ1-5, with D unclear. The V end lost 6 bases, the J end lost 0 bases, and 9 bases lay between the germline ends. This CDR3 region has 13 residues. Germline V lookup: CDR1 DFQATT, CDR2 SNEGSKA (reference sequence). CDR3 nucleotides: TGCAGTGCCAGTCAACATAGCAATCAGCCCCAGCATTTT. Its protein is CSASQHSNQPQHF.

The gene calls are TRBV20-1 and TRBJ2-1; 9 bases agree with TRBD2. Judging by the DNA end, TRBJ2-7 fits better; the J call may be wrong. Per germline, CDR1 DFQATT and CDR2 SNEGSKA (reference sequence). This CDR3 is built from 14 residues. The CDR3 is CSARRLAATNEQYF. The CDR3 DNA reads TGCAGTGCTAGGAGACTAGCGGCAACTAATGAGCAGTACTTC.

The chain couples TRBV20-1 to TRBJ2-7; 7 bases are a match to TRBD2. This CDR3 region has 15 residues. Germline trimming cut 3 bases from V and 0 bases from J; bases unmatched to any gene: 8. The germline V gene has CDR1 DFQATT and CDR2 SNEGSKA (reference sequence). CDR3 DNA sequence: TGCAGTGCTAGGAGAGCTAGCGGAAGCTCCTACGAGCAGTACTTC. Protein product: CSARRASGSSYEQYF.

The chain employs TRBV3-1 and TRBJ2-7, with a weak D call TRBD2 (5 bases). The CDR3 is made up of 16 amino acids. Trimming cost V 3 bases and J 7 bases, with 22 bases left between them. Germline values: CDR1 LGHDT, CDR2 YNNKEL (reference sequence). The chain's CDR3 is CASSHHTRNPANEQYF. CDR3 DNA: TGTGCCAGCAGCCACCATACTAGAAATCCTGCCAATGAGCAGTACTTC.

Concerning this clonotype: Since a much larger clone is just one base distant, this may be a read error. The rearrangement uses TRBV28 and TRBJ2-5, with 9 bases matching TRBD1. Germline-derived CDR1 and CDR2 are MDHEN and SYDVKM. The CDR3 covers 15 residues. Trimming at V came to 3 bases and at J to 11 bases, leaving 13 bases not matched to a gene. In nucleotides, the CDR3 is TGTGCCAGCAGTTTCTGGGACAGGGATTACAATGAGCAGTACTTC. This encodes CASSFWDRDYNEQYF.

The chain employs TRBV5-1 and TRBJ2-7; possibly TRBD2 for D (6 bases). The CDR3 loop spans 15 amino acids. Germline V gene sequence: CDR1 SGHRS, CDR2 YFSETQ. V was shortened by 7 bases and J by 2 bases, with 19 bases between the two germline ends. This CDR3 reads CASAPTGGMTYEQYF. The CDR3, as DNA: TGCGCCAGCGCCCCGACGGGCGGGATGACCTACGAGCAGTACTTC.

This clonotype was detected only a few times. CDR3 region: CASSPWTGPQETQYF. CDR3 in DNA: TGTGCCAGCAGTCCGTGGACAGGGCCACAAGAGACCCAGTACTTC. The chain carries TRBV6-5 and TRBJ2-5; 8 positions agree with TRBD1. CDR3 size: 15 residues. V dropped 5 bases and J dropped 2; count of bases not matched to a gene: 7. Per germline, CDR1 MNHEY and CDR2 SVGAGI.

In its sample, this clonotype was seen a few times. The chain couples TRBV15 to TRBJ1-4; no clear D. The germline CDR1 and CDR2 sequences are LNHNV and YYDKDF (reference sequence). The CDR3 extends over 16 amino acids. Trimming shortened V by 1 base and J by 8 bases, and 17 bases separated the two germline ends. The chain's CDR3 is CATSRAPSRLGEKLFF. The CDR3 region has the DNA TGTGCCACCAGCAGAGCCCCGTCGAGGCTGGGGGAAAAACTGTTTTTT.

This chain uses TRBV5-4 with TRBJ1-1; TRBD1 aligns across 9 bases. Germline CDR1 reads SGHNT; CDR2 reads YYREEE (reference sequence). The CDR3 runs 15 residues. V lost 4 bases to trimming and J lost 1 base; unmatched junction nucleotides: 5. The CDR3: CASSIQGARNTEAFF. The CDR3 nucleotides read TGTGCCAGCAGCATACAGGGGGCGCGGAACACTGAAGCTTTCTTT.

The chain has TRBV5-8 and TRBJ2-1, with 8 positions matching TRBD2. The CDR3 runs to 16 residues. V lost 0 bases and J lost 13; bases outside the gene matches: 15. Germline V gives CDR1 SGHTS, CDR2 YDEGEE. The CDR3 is CASSLVRRGGGETQFF. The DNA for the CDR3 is TGTGCCAGCAGCTTGGTTCGTCGGGGGGGCGGAGAGACCCAGTTCTTC.

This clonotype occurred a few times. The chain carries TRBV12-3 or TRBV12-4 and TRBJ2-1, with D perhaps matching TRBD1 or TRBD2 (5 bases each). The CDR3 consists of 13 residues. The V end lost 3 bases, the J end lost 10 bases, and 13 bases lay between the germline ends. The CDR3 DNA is TGTGCCAGCAGTTTGGGCAGGGAGAACGAGCAGTTCTTC. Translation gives CASSLGRENEQFF.

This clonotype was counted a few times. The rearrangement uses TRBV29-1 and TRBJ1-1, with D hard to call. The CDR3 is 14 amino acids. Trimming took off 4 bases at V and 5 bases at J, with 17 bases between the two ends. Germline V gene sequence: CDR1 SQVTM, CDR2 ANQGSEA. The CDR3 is CSVANRLAGTEAFF. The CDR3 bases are TGCAGCGTTGCAAATAGATTGGCGGGAACTGAAGCTTTCTTT.

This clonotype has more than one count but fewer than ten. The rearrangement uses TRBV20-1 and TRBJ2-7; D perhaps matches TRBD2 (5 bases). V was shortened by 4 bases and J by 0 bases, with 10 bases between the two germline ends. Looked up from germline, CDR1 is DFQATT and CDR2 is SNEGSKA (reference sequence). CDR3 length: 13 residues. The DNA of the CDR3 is TGCAGTGCTAAAAACGACTACTCCTACGAGCAGTACTTC. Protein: CSAKNDYSYEQYF.

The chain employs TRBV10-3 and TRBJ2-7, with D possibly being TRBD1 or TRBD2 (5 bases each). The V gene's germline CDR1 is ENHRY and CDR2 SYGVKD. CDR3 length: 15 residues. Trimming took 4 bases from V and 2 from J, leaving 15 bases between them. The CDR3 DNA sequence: TGTGCCATCAGTGTAAGGGGCGGGCTGACCTACGAGCAGTACTTC. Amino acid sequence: CAISVRGGLTYEQYF.

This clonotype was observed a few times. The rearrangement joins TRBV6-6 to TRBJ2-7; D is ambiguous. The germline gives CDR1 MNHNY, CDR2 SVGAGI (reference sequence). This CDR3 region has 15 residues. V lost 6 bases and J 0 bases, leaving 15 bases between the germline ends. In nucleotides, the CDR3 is TGTGCCAGCAGAAATCATCACTTAAGCTCCTACGAGCAGTACTTC. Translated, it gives CASRNHHLSSYEQYF.

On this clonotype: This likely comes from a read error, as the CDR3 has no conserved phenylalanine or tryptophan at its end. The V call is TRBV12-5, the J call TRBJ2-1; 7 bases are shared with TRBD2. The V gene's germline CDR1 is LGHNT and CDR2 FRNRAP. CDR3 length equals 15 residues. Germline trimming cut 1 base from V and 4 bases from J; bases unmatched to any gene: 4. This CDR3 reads CASGLGTRRYNEQFV. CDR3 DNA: TGTGCTAGTGGTTTGGGGACTAGACGATACAATGAGCAGTTCGTC.

CDR3 loop: CASSLAEPGLAPYNEQFF. The CDR3 region has the DNA TGTGCCAGCAGCCTCGCCGAACCGGGACTAGCCCCCTACAATGAGCAGTTCTTC. V gene TRBV4-2 combines with J gene TRBJ2-1; 9 bases line up with TRBD2. CDR1 is LGHNA, CDR2 YNFKEQ, per germline. The CDR3 has 18 amino acids. J lost 2 bases, V lost 4 bases, and 12 bases had no gene match.

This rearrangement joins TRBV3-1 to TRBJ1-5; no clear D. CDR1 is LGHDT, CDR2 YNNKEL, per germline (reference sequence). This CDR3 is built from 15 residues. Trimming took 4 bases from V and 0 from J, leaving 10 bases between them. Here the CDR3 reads CASSRNKNSNQPQHF. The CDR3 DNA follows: TGTGCCAGCAGCCGGAACAAGAATAGCAATCAGCCCCAGCATTTT.

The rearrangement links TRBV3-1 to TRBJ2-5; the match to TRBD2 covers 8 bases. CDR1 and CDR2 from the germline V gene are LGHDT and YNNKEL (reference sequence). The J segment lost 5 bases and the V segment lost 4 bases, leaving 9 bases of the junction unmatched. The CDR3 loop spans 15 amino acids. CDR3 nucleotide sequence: TGTGCCAGCAGCCGCCGAGCGGGAGCGGGGGAGACCCAGTACTTC. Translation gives CASSRRAGAGETQYF.

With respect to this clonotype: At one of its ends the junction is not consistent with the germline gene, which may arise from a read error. DNA for the CDR3: TGTGCTAGCAGCCCCAGGACTAGAATAAACAATGAGCAGTTCTTC. It specifies CASSPRTRINNEQFF. V usage is TRBV7-7 and J usage is TRBJ2-1; 7 bases align to TRBD2. The germline V gene encodes CDR1 SSHAT and CDR2 FNYEAQ (reference sequence). The CDR3 has 15 amino acids. Looking up the rest from reference TRBV7-7 and TRBJ2-1 gives the full variable domain: GAGVSQSPRYKVTKRGQDVTLRCDPISSHATLYWYQQALGQGPEFLTYFNYEAQPDKSGLPSDRFSAERPEGSISTLTIQRTEQRDSAMYRCASSPRTRINNEQFFGPGTRLTVL.

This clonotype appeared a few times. CDR3 loop: CASSYMGHFTDTQYF. CDR3 sequence (DNA): TGTGCCAGCAGTTACATGGGACACTTCACAGATACGCAGTATTTT. The V gene is TRBV6-2 or TRBV6-3, the J gene TRBJ2-3; a possible D gene is TRBD1 (6 bases). V was cut by 2 bases and J by 2 bases, with 11 bases left in between. Germline V lookup: CDR1 MNHEY, CDR2 SVGEGT. This CDR3 comprises 15 residues.

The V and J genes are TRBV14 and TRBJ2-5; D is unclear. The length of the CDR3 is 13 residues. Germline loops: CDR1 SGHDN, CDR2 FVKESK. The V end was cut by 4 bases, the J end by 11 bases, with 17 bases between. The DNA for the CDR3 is TGTGCCAGCAGCCCCCGGGTTTTTAATGAGCAGTACTTC. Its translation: CASSPRVFNEQYF. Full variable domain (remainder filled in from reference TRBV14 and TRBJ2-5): EAGVTQFPSHSVIEKGQTVTLRCDPISGHDNLYWYRRVMGKEIKFLLHFVKESKQDESGMPNNRFLAERTGGTYSTLKVQPAELEDSGVYFCASSPRVFNEQYFGPGTRLLVL.